This T cell receptor beta chain was profiled in a study of T cell responses to AZD1222 COVID-19 vaccine (dated by TCRdb to about 2021). Regarding the complete study: AZD1222 recipients given second doses at about 4 weeks or at about 12 weeks were pooled, since spike-specific TCR depth and breadth were not found to differ between the two schedules. A total of 233 trial participants underwent TCR sequencing, of whom around 210 had received two doses of AZD1222 and 26 had received two doses of the MenACWY control vaccine. Trial participants were enrolled by age into subgroups of 18-55, 56-69 and 70-plus years, and roughly 160, 29 and 62 TCR-sequenced participants, respectively, were included in these subgroups. The paper as a whole reports these results and caveats: Conclusions about previously exposed vaccinees are limited because only 6 or 7 AZD1222 recipients were SARS-CoV-2 seropositive at baseline. The whole spike protein was spanned by vaccine-associated CD4 TCRs, and dominant responses were seen in regions 160-218 and 743-854. Most participants were white British and females outnumbered males, and the authors suggested that clonal diversity may have been underestimated. Epitopes outside the regions mutated in the B.1.351 and B.1.1.7 variants were reportedly recognized by nearly half of the unique spike-specific TCRs. No day 14 peak-response samples were available, so repertoires were characterized only after the peak T cell response. In the small 56-69-year group, the increase in depth fell short of significance, most likely because of low power. After two AZD1222 doses, both the breadth and the depth of spike-specific TCRs were significantly higher than at day 0 and than in MenACWY recipients.

The CDR3 regions of human TCRbeta chains were analyzed by immunosequencing. In the authors' own workflow: Repertoire TCRs were matched against a reference library of SARS-CoV-2-specific TCRs generated with the MIRA antigen-specificity platform. Breadth was defined as the fraction of unique TCRs that were SARS-CoV-2-associated, and depth was defined as the fraction of total T cells that were SARS-CoV-2-associated. Using the MIRA data, every spike-specific TCR was mapped to the spike region that the TCR reacted to and assigned to either a CD4 or a CD8 class. Log10-transformed breadth and depth values were compared by one-way ANOVA with Sidak's multiple comparisons tests. TCRdb provides this immuneACCESS table in a form limited to in-frame rearrangements. Some clones are lacking; in checked studies, under half of them reflect an unresolved V gene, and why the rest are absent is not known. D and trimming come from the DNA, and the V and J calls and clone size come from that table. In this sample the table shows 88,000 or so clones, about nine tenths of which occur a single time. In total, the top ten clones hold roughly 2.5% of the sample.

Points on this clone: Its specific antigen is unknown. It has no much larger one-base neighbor in the sample; base qualities were not kept.

The label giving this sample's time point can be read as: baseline before first vaccination. Vaccinee samples were obtained from the UK trials COV001 and COV002, which included a single-blind randomized controlled phase 2/3 trial of AZD1222 (ChAdOx1 nCoV-19) in healthy adults. For TCRbeta chain sequencing, PBMC samples were collected from trial participants at day 0 and at day 28 after the second dose. The CDR3, cysteine through phenylalanine, is 14 amino acids long. The only DNA kept is the CDR3, 42 bases in frame from the first base. Trimming costs V 0 bases and J 2 bases, and their ends lie 8 bases apart. CDR1 and CDR2 were assigned from the germline V gene (reference sequence) as GTSNPN and SVGIG.

Rearrangement joined TRBV30 to TRBJ1-5; possibly the D gene is TRBD1, per 5 matching bases. This sequence was found in an adult in good health. The source material was peripheral blood, sampled on day 0 of AZD1222 vaccination. CDR3 reads: CAWSVPGGNQPQHF. At the DNA level, the sequence is TGTGCCTGGAGTGTCCCGGGGGGCAATCAGCCCCAGCATTTT.